This T cell receptor (beta chain) was identified during a study of blood T cell repertoires in COVID-19. Study overall: Sources were T cells, B-cell-depleted T cells, or PBMCs; the material itself was cDNA or gDNA.

As processed by the authors: Using reference gene primer amplification, nucleated cell counts were estimated. Assay: immunoSEQ multiplex PCR; the TCRdb copy retains only in-frame clones and omits some. The DNA gave D and trimming, while V, J and clone size come from that table. The top ten hold 7.5% to 10% of the sample, which has approximately 330,000 clones, about 87% seen once. Deletions cut 2 bases from V and 4 bases from J, with 14 bases between. This CDR3 has 15 amino acids. Germline V gene sequence: CDR1 SGHAT, CDR2 FQNNGV. The count of this clone is one. The clonotype originates from a man between 25 and 39 years old with COVID-19, enrolled during active disease. The sequenced sample consisted of peripheral blood. V usage is TRBV11-2 and J usage is TRBJ2-5; maybe TRBD2 (6 bases). CDR3 in amino acids: CASSLTDWGVETQYF. In DNA form, the CDR3 reads TGTGCCAGCAGCTTAACCGATTGGGGGGTAGAGACCCAGTACTTC.